The 15 T cell receptor beta chains below were found in one sample sequenced in a study of shared clonotypes between healthy human individuals. TCRdb's table, derived via immunoSEQ multiplex PCR, lists solely in-frame clones and lacks some. The data contain about 2.4 million clones, over 85% of them singletons. The source material was naive CD4+ T cells from PBMCs. Indicated subset: CD45RA+ positively selected. These receptors were obtained from a young man in good health. Some clones in this sample may be carry-over from other donors' samples.

This clone was seen only a few times. The CDR3 DNA reads TGCGCCAGCAGTCCAGGGAGCCTGAACACTGAAGCTTTCTTT. This gives the protein CASSPGSLNTEAFF. The rearrangement uses TRBV10-1 and TRBJ1-1, with D tentatively TRBD1 (5 bases). Germline V lookup: CDR1 WNHNN, CDR2 SYGVQD (reference sequence). This CDR3 has 14 residues. Trimming left V 5 bases short and J 0 bases short, with 10 bases between.

The V gene is TRBV6-5, the J gene TRBJ2-7, with a possible D match to TRBD2 (5 bases). The length of the CDR3 is 12 residues. V lost 6 bases, J lost 3 bases, and 9 bases lay in between. Germline loops: CDR1 MNHEY, CDR2 SVGAGI. The CDR3: CASSPGGYEQYF. The CDR3 DNA is TGTGCCAGCAGCCCTGGAGGCTACGAGCAGTACTTC.

The chain recombines TRBV7-9 with TRBJ2-7; possibly TRBD1 for D (5 bases). Germline V lookup: CDR1 SEHNR, CDR2 FQNEAQ (reference sequence). V was trimmed by 5 bases and J by 1 base, leaving 12 bases between them. CDR3 size: 14 residues. Here the CDR3 reads CASSRPTVSYEQYF. The CDR3 DNA reads TGTGCCAGCAGCAGACCGACAGTGTCCTACGAGCAGTACTTC.

V gene TRBV5-4 combines with J gene TRBJ1-1; 9 bases are shared with TRBD1. CDR3 length: 14 residues. Germline V gene lookup returns CDR1 SGHNT and CDR2 YYREEE (reference sequence). V shed 4 bases, J shed 4 bases, and the junction held 5 bases outside the gene matches. DNA for the CDR3: TGTGCCAGCAGCGCGGGACAGGGTGTCACTGAAGCTTTCTTT. Residues: CASSAGQGVTEAFF.

This chain connects TRBV10-1 to TRBJ2-1, with D hard to call. Per germline, CDR1 WNHNN and CDR2 SYGVQD (reference sequence). This CDR3 is built from 14 residues. V gave up 0 bases and J gave up 5 bases, with 8 bases separating them. CDR3 sequence: CASSESSSDNEQFF. CDR3 coding DNA: TGCGCCAGCAGTGAGTCAAGCAGTGACAATGAGCAGTTCTTC.

This chain joins TRBV25-1 and TRBJ2-3, with D perhaps being TRBD1 or TRBD2 (6 bases each). This CDR3 is 15 amino acids long. Germline V CDR1 and CDR2: MGHDK, SYGVNS. Trimming removed 5 bases from V and 4 bases from J, with 16 bases in between. The CDR3 nucleotides read TGTGCCAGCAGTTCCCAGGGGAGGTGGTCAGATACGCAGTATTTT. It is translated as CASSSQGRWSDTQYF.

This clone was found once. The CDR3 region has the DNA TGTGCCAGCAGCCCCGACAAAGGCTACGAGCAGTACTTC. This gives the protein CASSPDKGYEQYF. J is TRBJ2-5 and V is TRBV5-6; D call uncertain. The end of the DNA is better explained by TRBJ2-7, so the J call may be wrong. This CDR3 has 13 residues. Per germline, CDR1 SGHDT and CDR2 YYEEEE.

The DNA of the CDR3 is TGTGCCAGCAGTCCGCCGGGACTAGGAAAGTACAATGAGCAGTTCTTC. Its protein product is CASSPPGLGKYNEQFF. V usage is TRBV27 and J usage is TRBJ2-1, with 8 nucleotides matching TRBD2. CDR3 length equals 16 residues. After removal of 5 bases from V and 4 bases from J, the junction contained 10 bases not matched to a gene. Germline CDR1 is MNHEY and CDR2 is SMNVEV (reference sequence).

V and J are TRBV7-2 and TRBJ1-1; 9 bases are shared with TRBD1. The V gene end was trimmed by 6 bases and the J gene end by 10 bases; junction bases not matched to a gene: 9. CDR3 length: 13 residues. The germline V gene has CDR1 SGHTA and CDR2 FQGNSA. In DNA, the CDR3 is TGTGCCAGCAGTCCGGACAGGGGAAGTAGAGCTTTCTTT. Amino acid sequence: CASSPDRGSRAFF.

The chain employs TRBV11-2 and TRBJ1-2, with D possibly being TRBD1 (5 bases). The CDR3 contains 13 residues. V lost 5 bases, J lost 3 bases, and 10 bases lay in between. CDR1 SGHAT and CDR2 FQNNGV come from the germline V gene. The CDR3 nucleotides read TGTGCCAGCAGCCTGGACACCTACTATGGCTACACCTTC. This codes for CASSLDTYYGYTF.

The chain has TRBV4-1 and TRBJ2-5; weak D call: TRBD2 (6 bases). Trimming removed 1 base from V and 5 bases from J, with 11 bases in between. Germline V gene sequence: CDR1 MGHRA, CDR2 YSYEKL. The CDR3 sequence is 14 residues long. In nucleotides, the CDR3 is TGCGCCAGCAGCCAAGGTACTAGCAGGGAGACCCAGTACTTC. Its protein product is CASSQGTSRETQYF.

V is TRBV18 and J is TRBJ1-5; 8 positions match TRBD1. Germline V gives CDR1 KGHSH, CDR2 LQKENI. The V segment lost 3 bases and the J segment 4 bases; nucleotides outside the gene matches: 5. The CDR3 extends over 15 amino acids. CDR3 nucleotide sequence: TGTGCCAGCTCACCTATCCAGGGGGCGAATCAGCCCCAGCATTTT. This sequence encodes CASSPIQGANQPQHF.

The rearrangement uses TRBV28 and TRBJ1-5; D remains ambiguous. The germline V and J ends were trimmed by 6 bases and 2 bases, with 20 bases remaining between them. This CDR3 has 17 amino acids. From germline, CDR1 is MDHEN and CDR2 SYDVKM. The CDR3 sequence: CASSRALGEGGNQPQHF. As DNA, the CDR3 is TGTGCCAGCAGCCGGGCCCTTGGGGAAGGTGGCAATCAGCCCCAGCATTTT.

V usage is TRBV5-1 and J usage is TRBJ2-7; either TRBD1 or TRBD2 may fit D (5 bases each). V lost 3 bases to trimming and J lost 3 bases, with 16 bases between them. This CDR3 comprises 15 residues. Germline V gene data show CDR1 as SGHRS and CDR2 as YFSETQ. The DNA of the CDR3 is TGCGCCAGCAGCTCGGGGCCGGGACGGAACTACGAGCAGTACTTC. It yields the protein CASSSGPGRNYEQYF.

The chain carries TRBV28 and TRBJ2-5; possibly TRBD2 for D (5 bases). Germline CDR1 is MDHEN and CDR2 is SYDVKM. The CDR3 is 15 residues long. Trimming shortened V by 2 bases and J by 0 bases, and 10 bases separated the two germline ends. The CDR3 sequence is CASSLGGLNQETQYF. CDR3 coding DNA: TGTGCCAGCAGTTTAGGCGGGCTGAACCAAGAGACCCAGTACTTC. The variable domain in full, with the rest retrieved from reference TRBV28 and TRBJ2-5, is DVKVTQSSRYLVKRTGEKVFLECVQDMDHENMFWYRQDPGLGLRLIYFSYDVKMKEKGDIPEGYSVSREKKERFSLILESASTNQTSMYLCASSLGGLNQETQYFGPGTRLLVL.